Below, 13 T cell receptor beta chains from the same sample are listed, as sequenced in a study of CD8+ T cells in alopecia areata (dated by TCRdb to 2016 to 2019). Preparation of the library involved the immunoSEQ multiplex PCR assay. To provide template for TCR sequencing, every sample had RNA extracted and reverse transcribed into cDNA. TCRdb retrieved this table from immuneACCESS and kept in-frame rearrangements only. Not all clones are present; in checked studies, unresolved V genes account for under half, and no reason is known for the remainder. Across this sample, 15,000 to 20,000 clones were tabulated and none appeared just once. The ten largest make up about 32% of the sample. Cells from mouse cutaneous lymph nodes were pooled, stained for CD4, CD8alpha, NKG2D, NKG2ACE and other markers, and then sorted on a BD Influx. Sequencing was carried out using CD8+ T cells sorted from a lymph node. These receptors originate from a C3H/HeJ mouse with alopecia areata. With respect to MHC, this strain carries the haplotype H2-k.

In the case of this clone: Mouse gene names apply. Sequencing ends 4 residues short of the CDR3 end; the germline J gene provides the rest. This chain uses TRBV13-1 with TRBJ2-1, with 9 bases fitting TRBD2. The J segment lost 5 bases and the V segment lost 0 bases, leaving 0 bases of the junction unmatched. The CDR3 is made up of 14 amino acids. CDR1 and CDR2 (germline): NSHNY, SYGAGN. Here the CDR3 reads CASSDDWGDAEQFF. The sequenced part of the CDR3 DNA is TGTGCCAGCAGTGATGACTGGGGGGATGCT.

About this clone: The germline and genes are mouse ones. The CDR3 end falls 4 residues outside the read, so it is completed with the germline J gene. The gene calls are TRBV14 and TRBJ1-4; possibly TRBD1 for D (6 bases). Germline V lookup: CDR1 SGHDT, CDR2 FRDEAV. CDR3 length: 13 amino acids. V was trimmed by 2 bases and J by 4 bases, leaving 6 bases between them. The part of the CDR3 DNA that was read is TGTGCCAGCAGTTTGGGACACAACGAA. The encoded protein is CASSLGHNE. The whole CDR3 sequence is CASSLGHNERLFF.

This clone has ten or more counts. Genes and germline come from the mouse. The CDR3 end falls 4 residues outside the read, so it is completed with the germline J gene. The chain has TRBV13-3 and TRBJ2-7; no reliable D call. The CDR3 runs 13 residues. Germline V CDR1 and CDR2: NNHDY, SYVADS. The V gene lost 2 bases and the J gene lost 0 bases, with 6 bases spanning the gap. The DNA read from the CDR3 is TGTGCCAGCAGTGAGCTGAGCTCCTAT. Its protein product is CASSELSSY. The CDR3 reads in full as CASSELSSYEQYF.

Comment on this clone: All gene names here are mouse names. From the germline J gene comes the end of the CDR3, since the read stops 4 residues before it. The chain combines TRBV13-1 with TRBJ2-5, with 12 positions matching TRBD2. From germline, CDR1 is NSHNY and CDR2 SYGAGN. This CDR3 has 15 amino acids. The ends lost 6 bases at V and 2 bases at J; junction bases unmatched: 4. CDR3 DNA (partial): TGTGCCAGCACCCCGGACTGGGGGGGCCAAGAC. Translation: CASTPDWGGQD. The complete CDR3 reads CASTPDWGGQDTQYF.

This clone was observed many times. Here the gene names and germline are mouse. The CDR3 end is not reached by the read, which stops 4 residues before it; the germline J gene fills it in. The chain employs TRBV1 and TRBJ2-7; a weak D match, TRBD1 (6 bases). Trimming left V 4 bases short and J 3 bases short, with 7 bases between. Germline-derived CDR1 and CDR2 are NSQYPW and LRSPGD (reference sequence). The CDR3 has 12 amino acids. CDR3 sequence: CTCSGTVYEQYF. CDR3 bases read: TGCACCTGCAGTGGGACAGTCTAT.

The table lists this clone with many counts. The gene symbols are mouse symbols. The read terminates 4 residues ahead of where the CDR3 ends, so the germline J gene completes it. The J gene is TRBJ1-1, the V gene TRBV13-3, with 9 bases that match TRBD1. Germline V gene sequence: CDR1 NNHDY, CDR2 SYVADS. This CDR3 region has 14 residues. V shed 4 bases and J 3 bases; nucleotides not matched to a gene: 4. CDR3 region: CASSWTGAYTEVFF. The sequenced part of the CDR3 DNA is TGTGCCAGCAGTTGGACAGGGGCCTACACA.

Concerning this clone: Here the gene names and germline are mouse. The read ends 4 residues early relative to the CDR3; the germline J gene fills the gap. The V and J genes are TRBV13-3 and TRBJ2-3; 12 bases fit TRBD2. V trimming: 5 bases; J trimming: 1 base; junction bases outside the gene matches: 2. The CDR3 loop spans 15 amino acids. Germline assignment: CDR1 NNHDY and CDR2 SYVADS. The CDR3 bases that were read are TGTGCCAGCAGGAGGGACTGGGGGGGTGCAGAA. Translated, it gives CASRRDWGGAE. The entire CDR3 sequence reads CASRRDWGGAETLYF.

This clone was recorded many times. All gene names here are mouse names. The part of the CDR3 DNA that was read is TGTGCTAGCAGTTTCAGGGGGCGCGCAGAA. As protein: CASSFRGRAE. The complete CDR3 reads CASSFRGRAETLYF. V gene TRBV29 combines with J gene TRBJ2-3, with TRBD1 identical over 8 bases. The read halts 4 residues ahead of the CDR3 end, with the missing end drawn from the germline J gene. The V gene's germline CDR1 is MSHET and CDR2 SYDVDS. The CDR3 consists of 14 residues. With V trimmed by 3 bases and J by 3 bases, 2 bases remained unmatched.

This clone occurred a few times. Gene and germline names: mouse. The read ends 4 residues shy of where the CDR3 ends; the end is completed using the germline J gene. This sequence joins TRBV1 and TRBJ2-7; D possibly corresponds to TRBD1 (6 bases). Germline CDR1 NSQYPW, CDR2 LRSPGD (reference sequence). The CDR3 runs 15 residues. Deletions cut 2 bases from V and 3 bases from J, with 14 bases between. The part of the CDR3 DNA that was read is TGCACCTGCAGTGCAAAAACCAGGGACAACTAT. Its protein product is CTCSAKTRDNY. The full-length CDR3 reads as CTCSAKTRDNYEQYF. Full variable domain (remainder filled in from reference TRBV1 and TRBJ2-7): VTLLEQNPRWRLVPRGQAVNLRCILKNSQYPWMSWYQQDLQKQLQWLFTLRSPGDKEVKSLPGADYLATRVTDTELRLQVANMSQGRTLYCTCSAKTRDNYEQYFGPGTRLTVL.

This clone was seen a few times. Gene names are mouse gene names. Read data end 4 residues before the CDR3 end; the end is taken from the germline J gene. V gene TRBV13-3 combines with J gene TRBJ1-1; D unresolved. This CDR3 contains 12 residues. CDR1 and CDR2 (germline): NNHDY, SYVADS. Trimming took off 4 bases at V and 1 base at J, with 5 bases between the two ends. The part of the CDR3 DNA that was read is TGTGCCAGCAGTCTGGGGAACACA. Amino acid sequence: CASSLGNT. The CDR3 in its entirety is CASSLGNTEVFF.

In its sample, this clone was seen a few times. The gene names given are mouse names. The CDR3 goes on 4 residues after the read ends, and that part is filled in from the germline J gene. The genes are TRBV1 and TRBJ2-1; perhaps TRBD2 as D (7 bases). The CDR3 extends over 16 amino acids. Trimming cost V 1 base and J 2 bases, with 12 bases left between them. Looked up from germline, CDR1 is NSQYPW and CDR2 is LRSPGD (reference sequence). CDR3 in amino acids: CTCSAGGGPYYAEQFF. The sequenced part of the CDR3 DNA is TGCACCTGCAGTGCAGGAGGGGGGCCCTACTATGCT.

As regards this clone: Gene names and germline match the mouse. The CDR3 extends 4 residues past the end of the read, so its final part is completed from the germline J gene. This chain links TRBV19 with TRBJ2-2, with 8 bases matching TRBD2. After removal of 2 bases from V and 0 bases from J, the junction contained 6 bases not matched to a gene. The CDR3 has 17 residues. Germline V gene data show CDR1 as FNHDT and CDR2 as SITEND (reference sequence). Incomplete CDR3 DNA: TGTGCCAGCAGTATCCTCTGGGGGGCTGCAAACACCGGG. As protein: CASSILWGAANTG. The full CDR3 reads CASSILWGAANTGQLYF.

With regard to this clone: The genes and germline here are from mouse. The CDR3 end falls 4 residues outside the read, so it is completed with the germline J gene. The chain is built from TRBV13-3 and TRBJ1-4; TRBD1 is a possible D gene (5 bases). CDR3 length: 12 amino acids. Germline assignment: CDR1 NNHDY and CDR2 SYVADS. V was trimmed by 7 bases and J by 4 bases, leaving 8 bases between them. The CDR3 reads CASRRDNERLFF. CDR3 DNA (partial): TGTGCCAGCCGCAGGGACAACGAA. Complete variable domain (other parts from reference TRBV13-3 and TRBJ1-4): EAAVTQSPRSKVAVTGGKVTLSCHQTNNHDYMYWYRQDTGHGLRLIHYSYVADSTEKGDIPDGYKASRPSQENFSLILELASLSQTAVYFCASRRDNERLFFGHGTKLSVL.